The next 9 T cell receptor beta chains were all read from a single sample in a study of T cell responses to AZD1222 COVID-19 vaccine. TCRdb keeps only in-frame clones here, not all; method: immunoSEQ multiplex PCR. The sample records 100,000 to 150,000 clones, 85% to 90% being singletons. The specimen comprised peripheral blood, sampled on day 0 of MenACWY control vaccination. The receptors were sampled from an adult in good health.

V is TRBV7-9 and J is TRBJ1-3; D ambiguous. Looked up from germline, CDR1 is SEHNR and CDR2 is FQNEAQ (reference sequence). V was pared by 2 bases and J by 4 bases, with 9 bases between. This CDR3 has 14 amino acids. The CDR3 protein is CASSLKLQGNTIYF. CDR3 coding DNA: TGTGCCAGCAGCTTAAAGTTACAGGGAAACACCATATATTTT. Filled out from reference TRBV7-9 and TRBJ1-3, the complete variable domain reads DTGVSQNPRHKITKRGQNVTFRCDPISEHNRLYWYRQTLGQGPEFLTYFQNEAQLEKSRLLSDRFSAERPKGSFSTLEIQRTEQGDSAMYLCASSLKLQGNTIYFGEGSWLTVV.

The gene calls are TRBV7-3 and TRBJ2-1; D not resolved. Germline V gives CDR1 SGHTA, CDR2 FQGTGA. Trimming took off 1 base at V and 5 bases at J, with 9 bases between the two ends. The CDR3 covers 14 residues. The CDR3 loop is CASSLSGNNNEQFF. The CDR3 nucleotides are TGTGCCAGCAGCTTAAGTGGGAACAACAATGAGCAGTTCTTC. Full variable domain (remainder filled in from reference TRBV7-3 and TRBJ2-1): GAGVSQTPSNKVTEKGKYVELRCDPISGHTALYWYRQSLGQGPEFLIYFQGTGAADDSGLPNDRFFAVRPEGSVSTLKIQRTERGDSAVYLCASSLSGNNNEQFFGPGTRLTVL.

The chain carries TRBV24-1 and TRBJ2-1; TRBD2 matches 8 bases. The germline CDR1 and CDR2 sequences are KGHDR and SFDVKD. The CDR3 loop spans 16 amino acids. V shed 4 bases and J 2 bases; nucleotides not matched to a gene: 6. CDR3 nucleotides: TGTGCCACCAGTGACACCCCGGGGGGGCCCTACAATGAGCAGTTCTTC. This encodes CATSDTPGGPYNEQFF.

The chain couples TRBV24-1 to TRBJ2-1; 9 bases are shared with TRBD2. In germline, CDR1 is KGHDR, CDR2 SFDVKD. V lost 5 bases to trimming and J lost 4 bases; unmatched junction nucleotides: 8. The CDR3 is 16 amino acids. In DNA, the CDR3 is TGTGCCACCAGTGTACTGAGCGGGAGGACGTACAATGAGCAGTTCTTC. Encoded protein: CATSVLSGRTYNEQFF.

For the CDR3, the DNA is TGTGCCAGCAGTTTGTGGGGATCCAATGAGCAGTTCTTC. Its translation: CASSLWGSNEQFF. The chain combines TRBV12-3 or TRBV12-4 with TRBJ2-1; D remains ambiguous. With 3 bases removed from V and 6 bases from J, the gap between germline ends came to 9 bases. This CDR3 comprises 13 residues.

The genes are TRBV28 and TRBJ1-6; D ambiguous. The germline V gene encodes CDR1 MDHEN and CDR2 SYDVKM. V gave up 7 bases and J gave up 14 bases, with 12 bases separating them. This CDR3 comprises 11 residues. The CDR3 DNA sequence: TGTGCCAGCACCAGACTGGGCACCCTCCACTTT. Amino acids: CASTRLGTLHF.

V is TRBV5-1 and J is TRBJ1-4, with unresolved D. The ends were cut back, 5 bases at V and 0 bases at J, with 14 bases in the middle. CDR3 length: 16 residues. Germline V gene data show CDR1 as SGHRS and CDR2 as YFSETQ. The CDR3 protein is CASRRTVAATNEKLFF. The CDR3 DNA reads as TGCGCCAGCAGGCGGACTGTAGCAGCAACTAATGAAAAACTGTTTTTT.

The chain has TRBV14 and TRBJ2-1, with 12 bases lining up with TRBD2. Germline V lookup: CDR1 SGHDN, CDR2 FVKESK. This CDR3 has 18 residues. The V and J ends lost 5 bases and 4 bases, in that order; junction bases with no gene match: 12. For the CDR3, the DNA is TGTGCCAGCAGCTTACTTCCGACTAGCGGGAGTCGGTACAATGAGCAGTTCTTC. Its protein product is CASSLLPTSGSRYNEQFF.

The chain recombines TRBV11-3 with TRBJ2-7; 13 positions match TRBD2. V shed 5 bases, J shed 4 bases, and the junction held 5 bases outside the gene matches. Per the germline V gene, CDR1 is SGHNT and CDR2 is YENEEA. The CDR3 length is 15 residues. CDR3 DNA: TGTGCCAGCAGCCCCCGGGGACTAGCGGGATACGAGCAGTACTTC. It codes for CASSPRGLAGYEQYF. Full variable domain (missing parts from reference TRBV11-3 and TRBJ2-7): EAGVVQSPRYKIIEKKQPVAFWCNPISGHNTLYWYLQNLGQGPELLIRYENEEAVDDSQLPKDRFSAERLKGVDSTLKIQPAELGDSAVYLCASSPRGLAGYEQYFGPGTRLTVT.